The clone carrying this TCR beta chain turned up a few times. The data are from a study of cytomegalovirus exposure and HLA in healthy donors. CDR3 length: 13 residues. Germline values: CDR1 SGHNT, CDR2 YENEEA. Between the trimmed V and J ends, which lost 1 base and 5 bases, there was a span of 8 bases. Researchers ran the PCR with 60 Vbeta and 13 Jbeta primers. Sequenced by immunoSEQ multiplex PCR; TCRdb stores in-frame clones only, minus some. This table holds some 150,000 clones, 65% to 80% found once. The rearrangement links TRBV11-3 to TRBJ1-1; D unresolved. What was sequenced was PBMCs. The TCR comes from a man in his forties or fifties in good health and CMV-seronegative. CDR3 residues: CASSLVAGTEAFF. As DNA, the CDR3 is TGTGCCAGCAGCTTAGTAGCGGGAACTGAAGCTTTCTTT.